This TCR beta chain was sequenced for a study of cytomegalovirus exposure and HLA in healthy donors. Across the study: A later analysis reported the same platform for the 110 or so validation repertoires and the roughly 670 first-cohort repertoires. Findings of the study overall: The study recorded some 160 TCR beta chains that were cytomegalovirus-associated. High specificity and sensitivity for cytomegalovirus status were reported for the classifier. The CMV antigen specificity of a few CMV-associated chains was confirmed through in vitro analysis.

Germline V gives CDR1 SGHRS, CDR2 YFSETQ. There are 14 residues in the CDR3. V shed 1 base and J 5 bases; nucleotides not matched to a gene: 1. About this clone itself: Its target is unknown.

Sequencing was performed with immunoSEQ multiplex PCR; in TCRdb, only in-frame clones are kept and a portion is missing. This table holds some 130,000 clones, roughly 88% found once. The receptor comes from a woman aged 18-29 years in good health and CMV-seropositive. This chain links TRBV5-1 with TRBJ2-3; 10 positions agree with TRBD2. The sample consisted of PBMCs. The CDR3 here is CASSLSSGGDTQYF. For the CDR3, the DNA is TGCGCCAGCAGCTTGTCTAGCGGGGGAGATACGCAGTATTTT.